This T cell receptor (beta chain) comes out of a study of CD8 T cells in Susac syndrome. A quantity of about 0.5 to 1 ug RNA underwent reverse transcription using random hexamers. MiXCR, run by TCRdb on the immunoSEQ multiplex PCR reads, gives a single entry per CDR3 protein. The sample shows approximately 180,000 distinct CDR3 sequences, approximately 93% of them seen only once. CDR3 size: 13 residues. CDR1 SGHNT and CDR2 YENEEA come from the germline V gene. V shed 5 bases and J shed 4 bases, with 12 bases lying between them. It was treatment-naive patients with stable or active relapsing-remitting disease who made up the multiple sclerosis controls. Negative isolation was used for CD8+ and CD4+ T cells, and FACS enrichment was applied to TEMRA cells.

The chain carries TRBV11-3 and TRBJ2-7; the D is unclear. The sequence came from a human donor with multiple sclerosis. Sequencing used CD4+ T cells from PBMCs. CDR3 in DNA: TGTGCCAGCAGCGCCGGTCCGGGTTACGAGCAGTACTTC. As protein: CASSAGPGYEQYF.